This T cell receptor beta chain derives from a study of human T cells and chemical hapten exposure (dated by TCRdb to the early 2020s). General notes on the study: For sensitization, 2% DPC in acetone was applied to a roughly 2 cm by roughly 2 cm area of upper inner arm skin. Alopecia areata with under or over 50% scalp involvement, alopecia totalis and alopecia universalis were represented in the patient cohort, which was mostly female. Throughout the roughly 26-week study period, patients were also given weekly therapeutic DPC doses on the scalp. Libraries were combined into a pool for sequencing, and differences in TCR yield between samples came mainly from small differences in library volumes within the pool. Patch testing was done on the upper back using Finn chambers containing 0.01% DPC, and results were scored after 6 days according to International Contact Dermatitis Research Group standards. Patient blood was sampled pre-sensitization (week 0) and at 2, 6 and about 24 weeks after DPC sensitization. In alopecia patients, the study followed how the peripheral blood TCR repertoire changed in vivo over primary and secondary sensitization to diphenylcyclopropenone (DPC), a hapten. Nearly 30 alopecia patients gave blood for TCR sequencing at one to four time points (pre-sensitization, 2, 6 and 24 weeks). Results and caveats for the whole study, not just this receptor: Significantly more large CDR3 similarity clusters were formed by expanded TCRs than by pre-sensitization or healthy control sets, consistent with antigen-driven responses. DPC sensitization did not change how many TCRs were above 1 in 1000 frequency, and no evidence was found of alterations in global repertoire structure. A positive correlation was found between the number of PT1 expanded TCRs and patch test score, with significance reached at thresholds 8, 16 and 32 but not 4. Because every patient had alopecia, a presumed autoimmune disease, the patients' immune response might differ from that of healthy individuals. Repeated subsampling changed both the strength of the expansion versus patch-test correlation and the threshold at which the correlation became significant.

V is reduced by 4 bases and J by 3 bases, leaving a spacing of 23 bases between them. The CDR3 covers 18 residues, taking in both the cysteine and the phenylalanine. CDR3 DNA only is kept here, 54 bases in frame from base 1. To prepare the library, RACE was applied. The sequencer listed for this sample is NextSeq 500. Library preparation attached unique molecular identifiers to individual cDNA molecules for quantitative, reproducible TCR counting. From each blood RNA sample, both TCR alpha and TCR beta chains were sequenced. As for how the authors treated the data: Samples had a median of 95,638 TCRs, with a range from about 23,224 to 690,600. The Decombinator software suite was used to annotate the V, J and CDR3 of the TCR reads. To make PS versus PT1 abundance plots, every sample was subsampled to the same number of TCRs (28,000). TCRs were defined as expanded if absent before sensitization and observed at least eight times at the 2-week time point. Using fastp trimming at Q25 and MiXCR clonotype assembly, TCRdb reanalyzed the public sequencing data and kept in-frame beta chains. Each entry is one CDR3 protein sequence, shown with its most common DNA and genes. Here the V and J calls rest on TCRdb's processing, not on the authors' analysis. A total of around 56,000 distinct CDR3 sequences appear in this sample, 8% to 10% of them only once. The ten largest make up approximately 9.9% of the sample.

The sample holds many counts of this clonotype. Its antigen specificity is not known. No base quality values were provided; no much bigger clone lies one nucleotide off. Sample time point, as interpreted from the label and publication: pre-sensitization, week 0. The sample's treatment or condition label is to be understood as: therapeutic diphenylcyclopropenone sensitization with weekly scalp DPC. At every patch-test visit, the blood draw took place before the patch test was put on. Eligible patients were aged 18 to 70, diagnosed with alopecia, deemed suitable for DPC therapy, and excluded if pregnant. Total RNA was extracted from unfractionated whole blood that had been collected in Tempus Blood RNA tubes.

The chain couples TRBV5-3 to TRBJ2-4; TRBD1 could be the D gene, as 6 bases match. TRBV5-3 is sorted into the ORF group, with uncertain function. The TCR was taken from a middle-aged man with alopecia areata. Some clones in this sample may be carry-over from other donors' samples. The material was whole blood, obtained in connection with sensitization to the hapten diphenylcyclopropenone (DPC). The nucleotides read TGTGCCAGAAGCGATACGGACAGCCAGCCGCGAGACAAAAACATTCAGTACTTC. Its protein product is CARSDTDSQPRDKNIQYF.